This T cell receptor (beta chain) was captured in a study of breast tumors, draining lymph nodes, adjacent tissues. The CDR3 loop spans 12 amino acids. V was trimmed by 8 bases and J by 3 bases, leaving 11 bases between them. The germline gives CDR1 MNHNS, CDR2 SASEGT. This clonotype was found many times. From the multiplex PCR reads, TCRdb called clonotypes with MiXCR, one entry per CDR3 protein. The table has tens of thousands of distinct CDR3 sequences, 23% seen once; the top ten hold approximately 8.1%. The chain combines TRBV6-1 with TRBJ2-7; D gene uncertain. The source material was breast tumor tissue. This TCR came from a female donor with breast cancer. Some clones in this sample may be carry-over from other donors' samples. CDR3 nucleotide sequence: TGTGCCAGCCTCCGGTTCGGCTACGAGCAGTACTTC. This gives the protein CASLRFGYEQYF.